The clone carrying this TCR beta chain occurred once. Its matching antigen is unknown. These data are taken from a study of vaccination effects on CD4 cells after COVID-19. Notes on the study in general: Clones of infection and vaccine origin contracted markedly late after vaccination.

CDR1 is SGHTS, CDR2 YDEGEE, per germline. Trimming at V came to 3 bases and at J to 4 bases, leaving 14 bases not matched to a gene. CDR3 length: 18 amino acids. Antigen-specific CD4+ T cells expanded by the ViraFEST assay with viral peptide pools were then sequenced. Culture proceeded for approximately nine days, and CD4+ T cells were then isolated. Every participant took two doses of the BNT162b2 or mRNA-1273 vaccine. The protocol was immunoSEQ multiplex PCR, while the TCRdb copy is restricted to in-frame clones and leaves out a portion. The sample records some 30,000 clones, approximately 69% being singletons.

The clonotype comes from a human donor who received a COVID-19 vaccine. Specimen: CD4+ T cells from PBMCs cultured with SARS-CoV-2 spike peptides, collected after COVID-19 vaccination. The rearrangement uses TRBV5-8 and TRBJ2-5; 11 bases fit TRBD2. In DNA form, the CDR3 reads TGTGCCAGCAGCTCCCGCTTGGATAGCGGGAGGGCCGGAGAGACCCAGTACTTC. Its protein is CASSSRLDSGRAGETQYF.